This T cell receptor (beta chain) was sequenced during a study of OX40 agonist ivuxolimab in advanced cancers. Looking at the study overall: Therapy given before enrollment (anti-PD-1, anti-PD-L1 or anti-CTLA-4) was allowed, and 40% had some. General observations from the study: Both CD4+ and CD8+ T cell populations in blood had undergone clonal expansion by week 6 at 0.1 to 3.0 mg/kg. Patients who responded partially at 0.1-3.0 mg/kg showed clonal expansion ranking among the lowest. Researchers report that CD8+ T cells had, on average, more expanded clones than CD4+.

Concerning this clone: What it recognizes is unknown.

Sequencing was performed with immunoSEQ multiplex PCR; in TCRdb, only in-frame clones are kept and a portion is missing. The sample lists approximately 50,000 clones, about 89% occurring once. The CDR3 consists of 14 residues. V was cut by 1 base and J by 7 bases, with 14 bases left in between. The germline V gene encodes CDR1 MGHRA and CDR2 YSYEKL. Sequenced here: CD4+ or CD8+ T cells sorted from blood, sampled in a trial of the OX40 agonist ivuxolimab. The TCR sequence derives from an adult with an advanced solid tumor such as melanoma, head and neck, liver or kidney cancer. This rearrangement joins TRBV4-1 to TRBJ2-7; a weak D match, TRBD2 (5 bases). As DNA, the CDR3 is TGCGCCAGCAGCCAAGTTGGTACAAGGGAGGAGCAGTACTTC. Its translation is CASSQVGTREEQYF.